This record covers a single T cell receptor beta chain. This clone was picked up a small number of times. What antigen it recognizes has not been identified. Gene names, together with germline sequences, are murine for this receptor. The CDR3 end falls 4 residues outside the read, so it is completed with the germline J gene. The germline V and J ends show losses of 7 bases and 0 bases respectively, and no gene match explains 8 bases of the junction. Spanning cysteine to phenylalanine, the CDR3 consists of 15 amino acids. Part of the CDR3 DNA is given, 33 bases translated from base 1. The germline V gene encodes CDR1 NNHNN and CDR2 SYGAGS (reference sequence). The source of the sample is a study of CD8+ T cells in alopecia areata (dated by TCRdb to 2017 to 2018). For the study in its entirety: Skin from C3H/HeJ donors with spontaneous alopecia (roughly 6-13 months old) was grafted onto female C3H/HeJ recipients that were 7-10 weeks old. High-throughput TCRbeta sequencing was used to examine T cell clonal expansion in alopecia areata in both the C3H/HeJ mouse model and human patients. Scalp tissue and sorted CD4+ and CD8+ peripheral blood T cells from patchy and totalis/universalis alopecia areata patients and from healthy controls were covered by human TCRbeta sequencing. Clonality in the scalp was compared among normal scalp (n=4), patchy alopecia areata scalp (n=8), and alopecia totalis/universalis scalp (n=8). The RNA source kit depended on sample type: the PAXgene miRNA kit for fixed scalp, the miRNeasy kit for PBMCs, and the RNeasy kit for mouse skin. Amplification of TCRbeta CDR3 regions was done by immunoSEQ multiplex PCR using 35 Vbeta forward primers and 13 Jbeta reverse primers.

Study-level results and caveats: Higher clonality and more expanded CD8+ clones were observed in lesional scalp than in normal scalp, particularly in alopecia totalis/universalis, a finding suggestive of antigenic drive. Unlike mouse skin, which is dominated by gammadelta T cells, normal human skin has resident alphabeta T cells that are also sequenced, and this complicates analysis of the scalp TCR repertoire. Compared with mice, TCR sequences shared between patients were less clear, possibly partly because of HLA diversity across the patient population.

Library preparation was by the immunoSEQ multiplex PCR assay. RNA was extracted from all samples and reverse transcribed into cDNA as template for TCR sequencing. First-strand cDNA was synthesized using SuperScript III with a 2:1 mix of oligo-dT and random hexamers. A synthetic immune receptor repertoire was used to gauge amplification bias, and whatever bias remained was removed computationally. Libraries were sequenced on Illumina HiSeq with 60 bp reads covering the CDR3, read from J toward V. The study's processing was this. After raw reads were preprocessed to remove errors, the CDR3 was defined following IMGT conventions as running from the conserved cysteine to phenylalanine. Clonality was computed as 1 minus the Shannon entropy, with the entropy normalized by log2 of the number of productive unique TCRs. Whether scalp clones were CD4 or CD8 was inferred by matching scalp TCRbeta sequences against CD4 and CD8 repertoires sorted from blood. This is the immuneACCESS table as TCRdb keeps it, with only in-frame sequences that have V and J called. A part of the clones is gone; compared with another copy, unresolved V genes explain less than half, and the rest is unexplained. V and J calls and clone size are given by that table; D and trimming were obtained from the DNA. The table notes approximately 300,000 clones here, none of them singletons. 0.9% to 1.5% of the sample rests with the top ten.

Pooled mouse cutaneous lymph node cells were stained for CD4, CD8alpha, NKG2D, NKG2ACE and other markers and were then sorted on a BD Influx. The chain is encoded by TRBV13-2 joined to TRBJ2-5, with 7 bases in between that match TRBD2. Sample: CD4+ T cells sorted from a lymph node. The sequence derives from a C3H/HeJ mouse with alopecia areata. This line of mice carries MHC haplotype H2-k. The covered CDR3 bases are TGTGCCAGCTCCCGGGGGGGGAGTAACCAAGAC. Translated, it reads CASSRGGSNQD. The full CDR3 is CASSRGGSNQDTQYF.